This section outlines one TCR beta chain sequence together with its context. This clonotype was counted between two and nine times. Its antigen remains unidentified. There are no base qualities to consult, and no much larger clone falls within one base. The data belong to a study of T-cell reconstitution after alpha-beta-depleted transplantation in children listed by TCRdb under 2016. Study-level background: The study quantitatively tracked T-cell immune reconstitution after TCRalphabeta/CD19-depleted allogeneic hematopoietic cell transplantation in children using TCR repertoire profiling.

Trimming takes 5 bases from V and 0 bases from J, and the germline ends sit 4 bases apart. From the cysteine up to the phenylalanine, the CDR3 has a length of 12 residues. Left in the record is the CDR3 DNA by itself, 36 bases read in frame from the first base. CDR1 MGHDK and CDR2 SYGVNS were looked up in the germline V gene. Library preparation was by PCR. Sequencer: Illumina HiSeq 2500. Molecular barcoding was employed in the preparation of TCR libraries, with unique molecular identifiers being used to normalize TCRbeta repertoire quantification. TCRdb trimmed the raw reads at Q25, called clones with MiXCR and kept productive beta chains. Rows with one shared CDR3 protein collapse into an entry with the most common genes and DNA. The sample has 450,000 to 600,000 distinct CDR3 sequences on record, around 18% of them singletons. The top ten hold roughly 3.3% of the sample.

This clonotype was obtained from a human donor who donated a stem cell graft to a child with acute lymphoblastic leukemia. The sequence links TRBV25-1 to TRBJ1-1; the D gene identity is not certain. Sequenced material: PBMCs from the stem cell graft donor, taken from the stem cell graft. The base sequence is TGTGCCAGCAGTACGGTGAACACTGAAGCTTTCTTT. Its protein is CASSTVNTEAFF.